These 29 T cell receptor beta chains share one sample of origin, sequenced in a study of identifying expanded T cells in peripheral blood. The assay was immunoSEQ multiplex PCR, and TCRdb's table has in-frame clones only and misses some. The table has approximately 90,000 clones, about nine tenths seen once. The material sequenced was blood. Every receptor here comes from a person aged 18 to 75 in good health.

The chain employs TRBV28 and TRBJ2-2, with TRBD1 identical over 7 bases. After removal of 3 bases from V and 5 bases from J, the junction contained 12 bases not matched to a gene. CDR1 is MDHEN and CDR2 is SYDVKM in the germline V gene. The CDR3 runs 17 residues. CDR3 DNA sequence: TGTGCCAGCAGTTTTGGCCTCGGGACAGACGTTACCGGGGAGCTGTTTTTT. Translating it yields CASSFGLGTDVTGELFF.

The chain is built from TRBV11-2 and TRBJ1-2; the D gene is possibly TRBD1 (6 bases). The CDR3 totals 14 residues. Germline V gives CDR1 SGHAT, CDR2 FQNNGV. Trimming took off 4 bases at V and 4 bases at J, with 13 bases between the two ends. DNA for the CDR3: TGTGCCAGCAGCTACGGGACAATAGGCTATGGCTACACCTTC. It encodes CASSYGTIGYGYTF.

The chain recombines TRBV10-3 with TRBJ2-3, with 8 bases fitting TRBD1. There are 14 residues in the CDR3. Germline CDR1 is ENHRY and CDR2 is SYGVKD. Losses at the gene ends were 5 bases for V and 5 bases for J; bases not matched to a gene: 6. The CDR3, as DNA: TGTGCCATCAGTTTACAGGGGGTTGAAGATACGCAGTATTTT. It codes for CAISLQGVEDTQYF.

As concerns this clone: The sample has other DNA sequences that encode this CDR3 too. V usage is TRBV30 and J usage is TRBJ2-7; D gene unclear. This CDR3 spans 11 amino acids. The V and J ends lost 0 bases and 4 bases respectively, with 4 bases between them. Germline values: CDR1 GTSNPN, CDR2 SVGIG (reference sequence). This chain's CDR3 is CAWSVRYEQYF. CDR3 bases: TGTGCCTGGAGTGTAAGGTACGAGCAGTACTTC.

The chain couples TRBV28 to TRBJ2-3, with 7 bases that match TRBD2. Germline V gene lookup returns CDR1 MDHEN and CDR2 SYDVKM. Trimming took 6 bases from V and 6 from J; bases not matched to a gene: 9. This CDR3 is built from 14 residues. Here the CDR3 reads CASRPPRDYDTQYF. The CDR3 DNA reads TGTGCCAGCAGACCGCCCAGGGACTACGATACGCAGTATTTT.

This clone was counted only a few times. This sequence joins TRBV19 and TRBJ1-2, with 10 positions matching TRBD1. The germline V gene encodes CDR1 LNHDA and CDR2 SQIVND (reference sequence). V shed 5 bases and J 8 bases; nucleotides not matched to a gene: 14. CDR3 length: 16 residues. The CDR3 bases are TGTGCCAGTAGTCCGAATGAGGGACAGGGGACCTCGGGCTACACCTTC. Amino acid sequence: CASSPNEGQGTSGYTF.

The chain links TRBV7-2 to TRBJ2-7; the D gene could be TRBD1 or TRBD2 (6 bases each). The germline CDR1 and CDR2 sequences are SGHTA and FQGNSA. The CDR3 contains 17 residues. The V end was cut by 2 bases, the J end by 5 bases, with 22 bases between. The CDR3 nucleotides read TGTGCCAGCAGCTTATGGGCCGGGGGCCTCGCGTTTAACGAGCAGTACTTC. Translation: CASSLWAGGLAFNEQYF. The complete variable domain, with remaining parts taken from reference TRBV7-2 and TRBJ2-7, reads GAGVSQSPSNKVTEKGKDVELRCDPISGHTALYWYRQSLGQGLEFLIYFQGNSAPDKSGLPSDRFSAERTGGSVSTLTIQRTQQEDSAVYLCASSLWAGGLAFNEQYFGPGTRLTVT.

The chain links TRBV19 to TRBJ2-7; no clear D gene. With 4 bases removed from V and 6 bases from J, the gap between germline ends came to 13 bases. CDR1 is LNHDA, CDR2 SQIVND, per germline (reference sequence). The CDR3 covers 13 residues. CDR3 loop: CASSTGSSGEQYF. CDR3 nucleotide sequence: TGTGCCAGTAGTACCGGGTCTTCCGGCGAGCAGTACTTC.

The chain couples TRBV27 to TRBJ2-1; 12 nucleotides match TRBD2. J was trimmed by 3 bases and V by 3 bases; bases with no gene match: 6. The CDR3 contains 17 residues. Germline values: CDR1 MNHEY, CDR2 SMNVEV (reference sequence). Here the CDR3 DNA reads TGTGCCAGCAGTTTTTTGGGACTAGCGGGTTTCTACAATGAGCAGTTCTTC. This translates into CASSFLGLAGFYNEQFF.

CDR3 bases: TGCGCCAGCAGCCAAGCAGCGTCAGCTTATCAGCCCCAGCATTTT. Protein sequence: CASSQAASAYQPQHF. The chain links TRBV4-1 to TRBJ1-5; no definite D call. The CDR3 covers 15 residues. The germline V gene encodes CDR1 MGHRA and CDR2 YSYEKL. Trimming shortened V by 1 base and J by 5 bases, and 12 bases separated the two germline ends.

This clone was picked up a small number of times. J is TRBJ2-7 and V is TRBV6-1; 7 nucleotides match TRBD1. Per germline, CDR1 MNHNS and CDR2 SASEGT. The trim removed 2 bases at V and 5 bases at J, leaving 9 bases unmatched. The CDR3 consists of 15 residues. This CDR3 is CASSELSGGPDEQYF. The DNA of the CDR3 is TGTGCCAGCAGTGAACTATCAGGGGGACCAGACGAGCAGTACTTC.

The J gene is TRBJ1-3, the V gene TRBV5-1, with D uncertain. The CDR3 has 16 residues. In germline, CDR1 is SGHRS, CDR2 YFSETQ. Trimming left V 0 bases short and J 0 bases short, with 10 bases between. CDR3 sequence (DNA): TGCGCCAGCAGCTTGGCTTGGGTAGACTCTGGAAACACCATATATTTT. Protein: CASSLAWVDSGNTIYF.

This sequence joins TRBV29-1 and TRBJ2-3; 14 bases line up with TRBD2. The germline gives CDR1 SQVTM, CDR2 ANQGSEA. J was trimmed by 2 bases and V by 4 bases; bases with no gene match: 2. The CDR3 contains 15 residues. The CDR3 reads CSVGGLAGDTDTQYF. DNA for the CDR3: TGCAGCGTTGGGGGACTAGCGGGGGACACAGATACGCAGTATTTT.

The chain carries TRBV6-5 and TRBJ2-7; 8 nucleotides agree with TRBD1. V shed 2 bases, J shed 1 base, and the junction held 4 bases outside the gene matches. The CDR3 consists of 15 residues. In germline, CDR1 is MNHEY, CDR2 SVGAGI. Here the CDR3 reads CASSYARGPSYEQYF. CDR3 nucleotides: TGTGCCAGCAGTTACGCCAGGGGGCCATCCTACGAGCAGTACTTC.

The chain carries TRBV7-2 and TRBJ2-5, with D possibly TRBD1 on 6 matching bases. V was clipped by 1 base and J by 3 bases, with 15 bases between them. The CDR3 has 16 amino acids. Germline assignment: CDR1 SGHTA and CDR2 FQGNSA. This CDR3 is CASSLGGHIKKETQYF. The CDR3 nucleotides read TGTGCCAGCAGCTTAGGGGGACACATTAAAAAAGAGACCCAGTACTTC.

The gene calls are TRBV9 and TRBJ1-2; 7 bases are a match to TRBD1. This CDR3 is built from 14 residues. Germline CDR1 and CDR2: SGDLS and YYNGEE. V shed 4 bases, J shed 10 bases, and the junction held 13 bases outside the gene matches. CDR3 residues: CASSTRTGGEYYTF. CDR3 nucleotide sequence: TGTGCCAGCAGCACCCGGACAGGTGGGGAGTACTACACCTTC.

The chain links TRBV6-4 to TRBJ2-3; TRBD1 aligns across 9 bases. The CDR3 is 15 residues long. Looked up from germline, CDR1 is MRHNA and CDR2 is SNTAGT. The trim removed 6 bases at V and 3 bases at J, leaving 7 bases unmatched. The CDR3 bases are TGTGCCAGCAGGGGACAGGGCGGTTCAACAGATACGCAGTATTTT. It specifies CASRGQGGSTDTQYF.

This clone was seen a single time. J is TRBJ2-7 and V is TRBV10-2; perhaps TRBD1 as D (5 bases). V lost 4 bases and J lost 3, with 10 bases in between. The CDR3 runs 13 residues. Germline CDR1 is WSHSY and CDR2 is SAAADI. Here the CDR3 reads CASSAGAHYEQYF. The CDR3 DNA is TGCGCCAGCAGTGCTGGGGCGCACTACGAGCAGTACTTC.

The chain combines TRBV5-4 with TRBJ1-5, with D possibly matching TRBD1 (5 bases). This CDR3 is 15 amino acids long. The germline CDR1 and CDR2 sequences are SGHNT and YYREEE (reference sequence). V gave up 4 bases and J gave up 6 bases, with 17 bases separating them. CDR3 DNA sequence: TGTGCCAGCAGCCCGGACCCAGGAGGGGTTCAGCCCCAGCATTTT. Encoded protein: CASSPDPGGVQPQHF.

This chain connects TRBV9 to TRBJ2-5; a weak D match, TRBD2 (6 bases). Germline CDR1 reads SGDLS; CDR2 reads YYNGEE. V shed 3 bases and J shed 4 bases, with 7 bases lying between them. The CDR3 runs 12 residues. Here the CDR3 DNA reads TGTGCCAGCAGCGGGGGAGGAGAGACCCAGTACTTC. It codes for CASSGGGETQYF.

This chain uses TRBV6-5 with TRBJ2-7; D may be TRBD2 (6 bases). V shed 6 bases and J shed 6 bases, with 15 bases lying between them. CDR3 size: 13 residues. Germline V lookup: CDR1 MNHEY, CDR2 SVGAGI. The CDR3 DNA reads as TGTGCCAGCAGCCCGGACTACATCGGCGAGCAGTACTTC. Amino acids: CASSPDYIGEQYF.

This CDR3 is CASSLSPEQYGYF. The CDR3 DNA reads as TGTGCCAGCAGTTTATCGCCAGAGCAATATGGGTATTTT. The chain joins TRBV27 to TRBJ2-3; D unresolved. Trimming took 0 bases from V and 14 from J, leaving 15 bases between them. The CDR3 is 13 residues long. The germline CDR1 and CDR2 sequences are MNHEY and SMNVEV (reference sequence).

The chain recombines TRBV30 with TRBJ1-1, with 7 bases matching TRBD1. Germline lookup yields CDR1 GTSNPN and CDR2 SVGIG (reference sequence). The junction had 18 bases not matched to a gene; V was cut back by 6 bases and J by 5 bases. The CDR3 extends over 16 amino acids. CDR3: CACVIRGTAGGTEAFF. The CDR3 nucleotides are TGTGCCTGCGTAATTAGAGGGACAGCGGGGGGAACTGAAGCTTTCTTT. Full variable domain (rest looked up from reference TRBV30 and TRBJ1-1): SQTIHQWPATLVQPVGSPLSLECTVEGTSNPNLYWYRQAAGRGLQLLFYSVGIGQISSEVPQNLSASRPQDRQFILSSKKLLLSDSGFYLCACVIRGTAGGTEAFFGQGTRLTVV.

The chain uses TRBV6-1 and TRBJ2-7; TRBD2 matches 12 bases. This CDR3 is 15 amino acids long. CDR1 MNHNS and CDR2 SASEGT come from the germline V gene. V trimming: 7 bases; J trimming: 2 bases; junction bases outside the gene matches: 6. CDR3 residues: CASTLLAGGTYEQYF. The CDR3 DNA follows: TGTGCCAGCACCCTACTAGCGGGAGGTACCTACGAGCAGTACTTC.

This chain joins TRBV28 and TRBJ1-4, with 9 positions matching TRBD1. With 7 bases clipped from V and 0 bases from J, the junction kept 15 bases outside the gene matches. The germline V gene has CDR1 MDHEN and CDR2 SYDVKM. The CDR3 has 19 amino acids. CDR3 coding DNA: TGTGCCAGCAAGAGGCTCGAGGGACAGGGAGTTGCAACTAATGAAAAACTGTTTTTT. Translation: CASKRLEGQGVATNEKLFF.

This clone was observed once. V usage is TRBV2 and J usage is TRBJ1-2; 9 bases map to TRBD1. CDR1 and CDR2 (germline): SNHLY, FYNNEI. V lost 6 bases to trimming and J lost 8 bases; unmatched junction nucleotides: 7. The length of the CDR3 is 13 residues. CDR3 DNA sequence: TGTGCCAGCAGACAGGGGGCCCTTCGCGGCTACACCTTC. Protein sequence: CASRQGALRGYTF.

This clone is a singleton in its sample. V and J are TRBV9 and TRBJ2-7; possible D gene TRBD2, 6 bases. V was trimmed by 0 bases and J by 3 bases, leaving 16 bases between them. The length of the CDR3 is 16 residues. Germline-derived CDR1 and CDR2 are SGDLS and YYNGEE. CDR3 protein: CASSVGNAGGNYEQYF. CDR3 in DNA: TGTGCCAGCAGCGTAGGTAATGCAGGAGGGAACTACGAGCAGTACTTC.

Written as DNA, the CDR3 is TGTGCCAGCAGTACCACAGGGGCACACTATGGCTACACCTTC. Translating gives CASSTTGAHYGYTF. The rearrangement links TRBV6-5 to TRBJ1-2; 7 bases align to TRBD1. Looked up from germline, CDR1 is MNHEY and CDR2 is SVGAGI. The CDR3 contains 14 residues. J lost 3 bases, V lost 5 bases, and 6 bases had no gene match.

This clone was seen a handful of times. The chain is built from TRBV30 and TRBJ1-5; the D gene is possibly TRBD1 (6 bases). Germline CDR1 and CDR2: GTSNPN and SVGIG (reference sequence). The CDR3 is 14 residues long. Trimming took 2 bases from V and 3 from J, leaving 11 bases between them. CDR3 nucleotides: TGTGCCTGGAGTACGGGGGCACTCAATCAGCCCCAGCATTTT. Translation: CAWSTGALNQPQHF. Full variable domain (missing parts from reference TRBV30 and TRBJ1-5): SQTIHQWPATLVQPVGSPLSLECTVEGTSNPNLYWYRQAAGRGLQLLFYSVGIGQISSEVPQNLSASRPQDRQFILSSKKLLLSDSGFYLCAWSTGALNQPQHFGDGTRLSIL.